This passage covers 6 T cell receptor beta chains from one sample sequenced in a study of cytomegalovirus exposure and HLA in healthy donors. The PCR ran on 60 Vbeta and 13 Jbeta primers. Profiled with immunoSEQ multiplex PCR; TCRdb holds only in-frame clones, not every one. The sample lists 160,000 or so clones, 79% occurring once. Input material: PBMCs. Every receptor here comes from a woman in her forties in good health and CMV-seronegative.

A few counts support this clone. The chain carries TRBV6-1 and TRBJ2-7; D is uncertain. V was shortened by 7 bases and J by 4 bases, with 11 bases between the two germline ends. The CDR3 length is 12 residues. Germline CDR1 is MNHNS and CDR2 is SASEGT. CDR3 DNA: TGTGCCAGCACCCCAAGTCGGTACGAGCAGTACTTC. This gives the protein CASTPSRYEQYF.

In this sample, this clone turned up once. Written as DNA, the CDR3 is TGTGCCAGCCTAATTGGTCCTGAAGCTTTCTTT. It specifies CASLIGPEAFF. The chain links TRBV19 to TRBJ1-1; D call uncertain. Germline CDR1 reads LNHDA; CDR2 reads SQIVND (reference sequence). Trimming stripped 9 bases from V and 6 bases from J, with 11 bases between. The CDR3 consists of 11 residues.

The rearrangement joins TRBV9 to TRBJ2-2; 10 bases match TRBD2. CDR1 is SGDLS, CDR2 YYNGEE, per germline. With 4 bases clipped from V and 1 base from J, the junction kept 7 bases outside the gene matches. The length of the CDR3 is 17 residues. The CDR3 DNA reads as TGTGCCAGCAGCTCAACTCGGACTAGCGGGAACACCGGGGAGCTGTTTTTT. The encoded protein is CASSSTRTSGNTGELFF.

The rearrangement uses TRBV11-3 and TRBJ2-5, with TRBD1 identical over 8 bases. The trim removed 6 bases at V and 5 bases at J, leaving 8 bases unmatched. CDR3 length: 14 amino acids. Germline V gene lookup returns CDR1 SGHNT and CDR2 YENEEA. The CDR3 here is CASRRQGAVETQYF. In DNA form, the CDR3 reads TGTGCCAGCAGGCGGCAGGGGGCGGTGGAGACCCAGTACTTC. The full variable domain, completed using reference TRBV11-3 and TRBJ2-5, is EAGVVQSPRYKIIEKKQPVAFWCNPISGHNTLYWYLQNLGQGPELLIRYENEEAVDDSQLPKDRFSAERLKGVDSTLKIQPAELGDSAVYLCASRRQGAVETQYFGPGTRLLVL.

This rearrangement joins TRBV19 to TRBJ1-6; 7 nucleotides match TRBD1. The V gene's germline CDR1 is LNHDA and CDR2 SQIVND (reference sequence). The V and J ends lost 7 bases and 6 bases, in that order; junction bases with no gene match: 9. The CDR3 sequence is 15 residues long. CDR3 amino acids: CASMIGGRRNSPLHF. The CDR3 DNA reads TGTGCCAGTATGATAGGGGGCCGTCGTAATTCACCCCTCCACTTT.

This clone has just one count. The rearrangement joins TRBV5-1 to TRBJ2-7, with D possibly TRBD1 on 6 matching bases. Germline CDR1 SGHRS, CDR2 YFSETQ. V gave up 0 bases and J gave up 3 bases, with 10 bases separating them. CDR3 length: 14 amino acids. CDR3 sequence reads: CASSLAGVLYEQYF. The DNA for the CDR3 is TGCGCCAGCAGCTTGGCAGGGGTTCTCTACGAGCAGTACTTC.